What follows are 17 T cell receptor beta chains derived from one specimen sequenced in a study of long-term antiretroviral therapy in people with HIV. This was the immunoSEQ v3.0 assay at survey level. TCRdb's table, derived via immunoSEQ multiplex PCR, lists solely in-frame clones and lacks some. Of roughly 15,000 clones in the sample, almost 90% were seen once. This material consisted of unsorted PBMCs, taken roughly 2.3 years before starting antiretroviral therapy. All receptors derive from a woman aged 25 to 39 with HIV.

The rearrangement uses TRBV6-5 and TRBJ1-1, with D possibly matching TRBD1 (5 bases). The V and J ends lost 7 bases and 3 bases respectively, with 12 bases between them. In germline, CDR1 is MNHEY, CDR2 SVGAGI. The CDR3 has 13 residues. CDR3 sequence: CASIGVWDTEAFF. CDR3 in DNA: TGTGCCAGCATAGGGGTGTGGGACACTGAAGCTTTCTTT.

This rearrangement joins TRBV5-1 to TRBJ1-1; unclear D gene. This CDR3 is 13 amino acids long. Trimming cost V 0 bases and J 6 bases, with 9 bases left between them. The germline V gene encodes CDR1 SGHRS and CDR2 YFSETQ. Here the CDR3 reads CASSLGPDAEAFF. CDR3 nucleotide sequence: TGCGCCAGCAGCTTGGGTCCGGATGCTGAAGCTTTCTTT.

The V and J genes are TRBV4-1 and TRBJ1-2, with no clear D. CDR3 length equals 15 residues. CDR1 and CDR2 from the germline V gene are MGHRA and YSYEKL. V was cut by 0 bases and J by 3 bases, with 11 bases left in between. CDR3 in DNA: TGCGCCAGCAGCCAAGATCCGGGCGGGTACTATGGCTACACCTTC. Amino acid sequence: CASSQDPGGYYGYTF.

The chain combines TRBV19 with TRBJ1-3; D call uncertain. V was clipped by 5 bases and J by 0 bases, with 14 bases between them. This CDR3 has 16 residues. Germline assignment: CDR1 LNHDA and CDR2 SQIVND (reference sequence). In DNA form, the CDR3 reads TGTGCCAGTAGTCCATCCAAAAGGAGCTCTGGAAACACCATATATTTT. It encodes CASSPSKRSSGNTIYF. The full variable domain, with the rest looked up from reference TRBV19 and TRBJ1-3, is DGGITQSPKYLFRKEGQNVTLSCEQNLNHDAMYWYRQDPGQGLRLIYYSQIVNDFQKGDIAEGYSVSREKKESFPLTVTSAQKNPTAFYLCASSPSKRSSGNTIYFGEGSWLTVV.

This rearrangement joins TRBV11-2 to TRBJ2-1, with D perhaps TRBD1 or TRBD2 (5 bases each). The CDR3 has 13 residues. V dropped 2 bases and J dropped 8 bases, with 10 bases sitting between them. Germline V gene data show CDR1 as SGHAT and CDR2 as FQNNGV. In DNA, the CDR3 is TGTGCCAGCAGCTTATTGTTGGGGGATGAGCAGTTCTTC. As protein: CASSLLLGDEQFF.

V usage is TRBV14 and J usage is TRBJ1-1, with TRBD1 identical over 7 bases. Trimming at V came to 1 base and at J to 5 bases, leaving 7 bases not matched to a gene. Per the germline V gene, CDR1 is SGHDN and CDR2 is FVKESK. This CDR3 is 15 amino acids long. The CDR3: CASSQGQGVRTEAFF. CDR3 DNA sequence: TGTGCCAGCAGCCAAGGACAGGGCGTTAGGACTGAAGCTTTCTTT.

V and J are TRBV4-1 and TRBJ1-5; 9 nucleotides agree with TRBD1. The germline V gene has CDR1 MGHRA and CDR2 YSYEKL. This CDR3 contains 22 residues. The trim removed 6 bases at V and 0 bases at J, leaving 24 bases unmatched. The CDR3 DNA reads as TGCGCCAGCAGTCCAGCGGGCGGACCGGGACAGGGATTCCCCTATAGCAATCAGCCCCAGCATTTT. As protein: CASSPAGGPGQGFPYSNQPQHF.

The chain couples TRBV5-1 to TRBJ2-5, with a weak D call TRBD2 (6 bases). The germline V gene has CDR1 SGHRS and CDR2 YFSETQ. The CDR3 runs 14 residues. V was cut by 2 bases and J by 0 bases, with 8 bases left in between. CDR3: CASSFGTDQETQYF. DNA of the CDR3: TGCGCCAGCAGCTTCGGGACTGACCAAGAGACCCAGTACTTC.

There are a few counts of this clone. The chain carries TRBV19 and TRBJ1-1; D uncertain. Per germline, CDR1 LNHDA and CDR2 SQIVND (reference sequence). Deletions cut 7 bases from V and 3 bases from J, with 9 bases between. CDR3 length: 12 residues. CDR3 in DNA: TGTGCCAGTAAGGCGGAATACACTGAAGCTTTCTTT. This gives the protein CASKAEYTEAFF. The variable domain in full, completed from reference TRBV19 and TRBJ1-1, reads DGGITQSPKYLFRKEGQNVTLSCEQNLNHDAMYWYRQDPGQGLRLIYYSQIVNDFQKGDIAEGYSVSREKKESFPLTVTSAQKNPTAFYLCASKAEYTEAFFGQGTRLTVV.

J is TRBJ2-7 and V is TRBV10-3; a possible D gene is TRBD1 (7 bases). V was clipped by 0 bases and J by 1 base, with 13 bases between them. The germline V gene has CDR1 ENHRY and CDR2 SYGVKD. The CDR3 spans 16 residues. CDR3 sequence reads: CAISESGGGKSYEQYF. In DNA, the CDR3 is TGTGCCATCAGTGAGTCAGGAGGGGGCAAATCCTACGAGCAGTACTTC.

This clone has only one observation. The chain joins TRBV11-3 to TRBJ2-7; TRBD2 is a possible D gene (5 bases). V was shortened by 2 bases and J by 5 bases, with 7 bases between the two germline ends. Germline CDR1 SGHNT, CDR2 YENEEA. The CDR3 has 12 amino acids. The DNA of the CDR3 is TGTGCCAGCAGCTTATACGGGGACGAGCAGTACTTC. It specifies CASSLYGDEQYF.

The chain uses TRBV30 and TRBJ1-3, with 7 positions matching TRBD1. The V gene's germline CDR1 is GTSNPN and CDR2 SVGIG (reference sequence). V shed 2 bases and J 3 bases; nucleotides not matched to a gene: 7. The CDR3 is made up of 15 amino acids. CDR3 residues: CAWSTGTAGGNTIYF. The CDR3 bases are TGTGCCTGGAGTACCGGGACAGCCGGTGGAAACACCATATATTTT.

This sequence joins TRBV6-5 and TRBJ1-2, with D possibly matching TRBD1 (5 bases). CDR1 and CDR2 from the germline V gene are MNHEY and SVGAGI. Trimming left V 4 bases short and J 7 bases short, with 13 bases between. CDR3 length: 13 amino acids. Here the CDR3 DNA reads TGTGCCAGCAGTTCTAGGACACTCGGTGGCTACACCTTC. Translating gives CASSSRTLGGYTF.

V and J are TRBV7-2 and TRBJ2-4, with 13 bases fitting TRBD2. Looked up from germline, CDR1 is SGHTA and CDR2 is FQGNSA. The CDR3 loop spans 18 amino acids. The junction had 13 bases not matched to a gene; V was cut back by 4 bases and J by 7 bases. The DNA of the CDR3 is TGTGCCAGCAGCTCTCTTCCGGGACTAGCGGGGATGCGGAACATTCAGTACTTC. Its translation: CASSSLPGLAGMRNIQYF.

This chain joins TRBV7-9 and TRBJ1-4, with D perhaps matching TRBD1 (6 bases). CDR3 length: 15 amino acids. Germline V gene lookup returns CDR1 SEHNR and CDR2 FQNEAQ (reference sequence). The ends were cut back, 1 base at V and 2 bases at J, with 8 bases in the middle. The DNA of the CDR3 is TGTGCCAGCAGCTTAGTAGGGGGGACTAATGAAAAACTGTTTTTT. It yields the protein CASSLVGGTNEKLFF.

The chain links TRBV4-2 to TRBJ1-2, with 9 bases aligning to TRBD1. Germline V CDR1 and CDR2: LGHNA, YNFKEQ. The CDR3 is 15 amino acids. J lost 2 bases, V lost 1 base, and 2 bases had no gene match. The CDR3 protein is CASSQGGQGNYGYTF. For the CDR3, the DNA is TGTGCCAGCAGCCAAGGGGGACAGGGAAACTATGGCTACACCTTC.

The CDR3 is CASAKTSTNEKLFF. The CDR3, as DNA: TGTGCCAGCGCTAAGACATCAACTAATGAAAAACTGTTTTTT. This chain connects TRBV7-9 to TRBJ1-4; unclear D gene. Germline loops: CDR1 SEHNR, CDR2 FQNEAQ (reference sequence). CDR3 length equals 14 residues. V dropped 8 bases and J dropped 0 bases, with 10 bases sitting between them.